This TCR beta chain was observed in a study of Graves' ophthalmopathy and Graves' hyperthyroidism. Study findings and constraints: At less than 71% sensitivity and approximately 72% specificity, the model predicted progression of the ophthalmopathy.

For repertoire sequencing, the TCR beta CDR3 regions were amplified from RNA transcripts. After a first-round RT-PCR with HTBI primers, a second-round multiplex PCR was run. TCRdb ran MiXCR on the multiplex PCR reads and lists one entry per CDR3 protein. The sample lists hundreds of thousands of distinct CDR3 sequences; 20% to 25% were seen once. In the case of this clonotype: Its specificity is unknown. An end of the junction differs from the germline gene, which may be a read error.

The CDR3 has 14 amino acids. Germline V gives CDR1 SGHTA, CDR2 FQGNSA. Where ophthalmopathy was absent within 18 months of follow-up, hyperthyroidism was stable. Only newly diagnosed hyperthyroidism patients aged 18 to 65, with under 2 months' duration, were enrolled. Symptoms, serum thyroxine and TRAb, thyroid ultrasound, and orbital computed tomography formed the diagnostic basis. This clonotype was obtained from a young woman with stable Graves' hyperthyroidism. The rearrangement joins TRBV7-2 to TRBJ2-7, with 10 nucleotides matching TRBD2. Sequencing was performed on peripheral blood. Here the CDR3 reads CASSSTGPSSGGLF. The CDR3 bases are TGTGCCAGCAGCTCAACAGGACCATCTAGCGGGGGTCTCTTC. The complete variable domain, with remaining parts taken from reference TRBV7-2 and TRBJ2-7, reads GAGVSQSPSNKVTEKGKDVELRCDPISGHTALYWYRQSLGQGLEFLIYFQGNSAPDKSGLPSDRFSAERTGGSVSTLTIQRTQQEDSAVYLCASSSTGPSSGGLFGPGTRLTVT.